This T cell receptor (beta chain) was recovered during a study of T cells in Graves' hyperthyroidism and ophthalmopathy. Trimming took off 0 bases at V and 12 bases at J, with 18 bases between the two ends. Germline V gives CDR1 SGDLS, CDR2 YYNGEE. The CDR3 sequence is 14 residues long. Regarding this clonotype: Its target is not known.

Researchers barred patients who had uncontrolled infection, other autoimmune disease, pregnancy or lactation. General observations from the study: A median 6.5 months before onset, the model predicted ophthalmopathy. Most expanded thyroid clonotypes above 0.001 recurred in blood. Ophthalmopathy and stable hyperthyroidism were separated by a 13 V-J model.

Researchers amplified the TCR beta CDR3 regions from RNA transcripts. The study used the HTBI primer set for a first-round RT-PCR of the TCR CDR3. TCRdb independently ran MiXCR on the multiplex PCR reads; one entry per CDR3 protein. This table holds 500,000 to 800,000 distinct CDR3 sequences, less than 45% found once. The J gene is TRBJ1-2, the V gene TRBV9; the D gene is possibly TRBD1 (6 bases). Input material: peripheral blood or thyroid tissue (not recorded which). The source is an adult man with Graves' disease, either hyperthyroidism or ophthalmopathy (not recorded which). The CDR3 protein is CASSVVPEGEGHTF. The CDR3, as DNA: TGTGCCAGCAGCGTAGTTCCAGAGGGGGAAGGCCACACCTTC.